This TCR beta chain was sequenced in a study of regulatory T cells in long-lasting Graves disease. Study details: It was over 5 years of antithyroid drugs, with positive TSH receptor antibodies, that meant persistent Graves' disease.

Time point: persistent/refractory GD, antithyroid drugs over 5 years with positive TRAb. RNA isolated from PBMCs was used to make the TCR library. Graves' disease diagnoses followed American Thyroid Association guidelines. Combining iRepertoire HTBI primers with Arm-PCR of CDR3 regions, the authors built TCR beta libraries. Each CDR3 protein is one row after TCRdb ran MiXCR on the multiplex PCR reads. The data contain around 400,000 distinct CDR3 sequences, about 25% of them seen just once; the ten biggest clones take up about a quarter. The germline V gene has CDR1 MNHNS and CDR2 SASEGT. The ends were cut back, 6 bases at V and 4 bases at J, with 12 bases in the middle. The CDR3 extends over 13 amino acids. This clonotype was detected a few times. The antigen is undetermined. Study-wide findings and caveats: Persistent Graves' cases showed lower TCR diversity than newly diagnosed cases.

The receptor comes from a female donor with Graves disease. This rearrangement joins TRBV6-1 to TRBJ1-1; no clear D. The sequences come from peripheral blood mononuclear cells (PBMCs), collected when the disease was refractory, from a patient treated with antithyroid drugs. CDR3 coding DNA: TGTGCCAGCAGACTCGGGTCGGGCACTGAAGCTTTCTTT. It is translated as CASRLGSGTEAFF.